These T cell receptor beta chains were read from a single sample in a study of multiple sclerosis patients with progressive multifocal leukoencephalopathy. Sequenced by immunoSEQ multiplex PCR; TCRdb stores in-frame clones only, minus some. The sample lists about 33,000 clones; about 90% were seen once. The sequencing used PBMCs, collected from a patient treated with natalizumab. These receptors were collected from a human donor with progressive multifocal leukoencephalopathy. Both conserved end residues are part of each CDR3. D genes are given only for firm matches. A clone size is listed for some rows: how often the clone was seen (once, few, many), or a class if it is expanded.

J gene,D gene,V gene,CDR3 length,clone size,CDR3 DNA,CDR3 protein
TRBJ2-4,NA,TRBV21-1,16,NA,TGTGCCAGCAGCAGACCGGGGGCTCGGCGCTCTCACATTCAGTACTTC,CASSRPGARRSHIQYF
TRBJ1-5,NA,TRBV30,13,NA,TGTGCCTGGAGGGGGGATGTCGATCAGCCCCAGCATTTT,CAWRGDVDQPQHF
TRBJ2-3,NA,TRBV4-1,16,NA,TGCGCCAGCAGCCACCCCAGGAGCGGCAGCACAGATACGCAGTATTTT,CASSHPRSGSTDTQYF
TRBJ1-6,NA,TRBV2,15,NA,TGTGCCAGCAGTGAAATCTTGCAGGGAAGGGCTCCCCTCCACTTT,CASSEILQGRAPLHF
TRBJ2-7,NA,TRBV6-6,15,NA,TGTGCCAGCAGAACCCCGGGACCCATCAACTACGAGCAGTACTTC,CASRTPGPINYEQYF
TRBJ2-2,NA,TRBV15,17,NA,TGTGCCACCAGCATCCCTGGAGGGGCCCCGAACACCGGGGAGCTGTTTTTT,CATSIPGGAPNTGELFF
TRBJ2-7,TRBD2,TRBV6-5,15,NA,TGTGCCAGCAGATCCGGGACTAGCCGGGGCTACGAGCAGTACTTC,CASRSGTSRGYEQYF
TRBJ2-1,TRBD2,TRBV11-2,16,NA,TGTGCCAGCAGCTTAGGGCCTGCGGGAGAAGGCAATGAGCAGTTCTTC,CASSLGPAGEGNEQFF
TRBJ1-1,NA,TRBV7-8,15,NA,TGTGCCAGCAGCTCCCCGGCAGGGATGAACACTGAAGCTTTCTTT,CASSSPAGMNTEAFF
TRBJ2-2,NA,TRBV5-5,17,few,TGTGCCAGCAGCTACACCGGACGGACGCTGAACACCGGGGAGCTGTTTTTT,CASSYTGRTLNTGELFF
TRBJ1-2,NA,TRBV6-1,14,NA,TGTGCCAGCTCCCCCCTGAAGCTGAACTATGGCTACACCTTC,CASSPLKLNYGYTF
TRBJ1-1,NA,TRBV15,15,NA,TGTGCCACCAGCCTCGAGTGGGGGAGTAACACTGAAGCTTTCTTT,CATSLEWGSNTEAFF
TRBJ1-5,TRBD1,TRBV15,13,NA,TGTGCCACCAGCACGGGACAGAATCAGCCCCAGCATTTT,CATSTGQNQPQHF
TRBJ2-7,TRBD2,TRBV5-1,13,NA,TGCGCCAGCAGCTTAGGACTAGATTACGAGCAGTACTTC,CASSLGLDYEQYF
TRBJ1-1,NA,TRBV6-5,15,NA,TGTGCCAGCAGCCCCGGACAGTTCATGAACACTGAAGCTTTCTTT,CASSPGQFMNTEAFF
TRBJ1-3,NA,TRBV7-9,15,NA,TGTGCCAGCAGCTTAAGCGGAGGGGGTAGAAACACCATATATTTT,CASSLSGGGRNTIYF
TRBJ1-2,TRBD1,TRBV7-2,17,NA,TGTGCCAGCAGCTTAGCTCTACCGGGACAGGGGATCTATGGCTACACCTTC,CASSLALPGQGIYGYTF
TRBJ2-2,NA,TRBV6-5,13,NA,TGTGCCAGCAGGGGACCAAACACCGGGGAGCTGTTTTTT,CASRGPNTGELFF
TRBJ2-2,NA,TRBV23-1,13,NA,TGCGCCAGCAGTCAATCGCCGGGACCCCCTCTGTTTTTT,CASSQSPGPPLFF
TRBJ2-7,NA,TRBV27,15,NA,TGTGCCAGCAGCCCTAGTCGGCTAGCGTCCTACGAGCAGTACTTC,CASSPSRLASYEQYF
TRBJ2-7,NA,TRBV19,14,NA,TGTGCCAGTAGCAGGAATGCCGGATACTCTGAGCAGTACTTC,CASSRNAGYSEQYF
TRBJ1-4,NA,TRBV7-9,13,NA,TGTGCCAGCCTGAAAAGCCCTAATGAAAAACTGTTTTTT,CASLKSPNEKLFF
TRBJ2-7,NA,TRBV11-2,13,NA,TGTGCCAGCAGCTTAGGAGGGGGCTACGAGCAGTACTTC,CASSLGGGYEQYF
TRBJ2-1,NA,TRBV30,12,NA,TGTGCCTGGAGTATTGGGGGAAATGAGCAGTTCTTC,CAWSIGGNEQFF
TRBJ2-1,NA,TRBV19,11,NA,TGTGCCAGTGGACAACGGGAAGCGCGGTTCTTC,CASGQREARFF
TRBJ2-5,NA,TRBV30,12,NA,TGTGCCTGGAGCGGGGGTCTAGAGACCCAGTACTTC,CAWSGGLETQYF
TRBJ2-3,NA,TRBV6-1,14,NA,TGTGCCAGCAAAGAACTGGCGCACACAGATACGCAGTATTTT,CASKELAHTDTQYF
TRBJ2-3,TRBD1,TRBV7-9,15,NA,TGTGCCAGCAGCCCTAGACAGGGGGCAACAGATACGCAGTATTTT,CASSPRQGATDTQYF
TRBJ2-1,TRBD1,TRBV5-4,15,once,TGTGCCAGCGGACCGGGACAGGGTATTTACAATGAGCAGTTCTTC,CASGPGQGIYNEQFF
TRBJ1-1,NA,TRBV28,16,NA,TGTGCCAGCAGTGCTACTACTAACAGGGCGAACACTGAAGCTTTCTTT,CASSATTNRANTEAFF
TRBJ2-1,TRBD2,TRBV28,15,NA,TGTGCCAGCAGGCTAGCGGGACTAAGGAACAATGAGCAGTTCTTC,CASRLAGLRNNEQFF
TRBJ2-3,TRBD2,TRBV2,16,few,TGTGCCAGCAGTGAAGGTAGCGGGACCAACACAGATACGCAGTATTTT,CASSEGSGTNTDTQYF
TRBJ2-1,NA,TRBV4-3,18,NA,TGCGCCAGCAGCCAAGATGTGGCTCAGGGATGGATCGACAATGAGCAGTTCTTC,CASSQDVAQGWIDNEQFF
TRBJ2-1,TRBD1,TRBV6-5,14,few,TGTGCCAGCAGTACCGGGACAGAGAGGGTGGTACGGTTCTTC,CASSTGTERVVRFF
TRBJ2-1,TRBD2,TRBV4-3,16,NA,TGCGCCAGCAGCCAAGATCGCGGGAGTGATATGAATGAGCAGTTCTTC,CASSQDRGSDMNEQFF
TRBJ2-7,NA,TRBV21-1,23,NA,TGTGCCAGCAGCAAGGAGGGGGCCCAGGGGCACGTACGGGTAGCGGACCCCCGTTACGAGCAGTACTTC,CASSKEGAQGHVRVADPRYEQYF
TRBJ2-2,NA,TRBV5-1,18,few,TGCGCCAGCAGCTTGACCCCGGCCGGGCCCTCGAACACCGGGGAGCTGTTTTTT,CASSLTPAGPSNTGELFF
TRBJ2-6,TRBD2,TRBV5-6,12,once,TGTGCCAGCAGCTCGGGACTAGCGGGACCTGCTTTC,CASSSGLAGPAF
TRBJ2-2,NA,TRBV10-3,14,NA,TGTGCCGTGGGGGGCTTTGGGAACACCGGGGAGCTGTTTTTT,CAVGGFGNTGELFF
TRBJ2-7,TRBD2,TRBV9,12,NA,TGTGCCAGCAGCTCTAGCGGCTACGAGCAGTACTTC,CASSSSGYEQYF
TRBJ2-2,TRBD1,TRBV29-1,13,NA,TGCAGCGTGGGACAGGGGTTCACCGGGGAGCTGTTTTTT,CSVGQGFTGELFF
TRBJ2-5,TRBD2,TRBV5-1,16,once,TGCGCCAGCAGCTTCGGGGGACTAGCGGATCAAGAGACCCAGTACTTC,CASSFGGLADQETQYF